Presented here are 4 T cell receptor beta chains from one specimen sequenced in a study of control samples from healthy donors and cancer patients. Using immunoSEQ multiplex PCR, the repertoire was profiled, and TCRdb retains in-frame clones only, with some absent. This sample yields approximately 230,000 clones, of which almost 85% are seen a single time; roughly 15% belongs to the top ten. Sequenced input: PBMCs. These receptor sequences come from a woman aged 55-69 years with lung cancer.

This clone was seen once. V usage is TRBV5-4 and J usage is TRBJ2-4, with 9 bases lining up with TRBD1. The CDR3 runs 15 residues. From germline, CDR1 is SGHNT and CDR2 YYREEE (reference sequence). V lost 3 bases, J lost 7 bases, and 8 bases stayed unmatched. The CDR3 is CASSSPGQGANIQYF. In nucleotides, the CDR3 is TGTGCCAGCAGCTCCCCGGGACAGGGAGCGAACATTCAGTACTTC.

This rearrangement joins TRBV29-1 to TRBJ1-1; no reliable D call. This CDR3 contains 15 residues. V lost 5 bases and J 0 bases, leaving 16 bases between the germline ends. Germline V gene sequence: CDR1 SQVTM, CDR2 ANQGSEA. CDR3 nucleotide sequence: TGCAGCGTTATCGTGTGGGATTTAATGAACACTGAAGCTTTCTTT. Protein product: CSVIVWDLMNTEAFF.

This clone was detected a few times. This rearrangement joins TRBV6-4 to TRBJ2-3; D is perhaps TRBD1 or TRBD2 (6 bases each). V was trimmed by 7 bases and J by 8 bases, leaving 13 bases between them. This CDR3 has 12 amino acids. The germline V gene has CDR1 MRHNA and CDR2 SNTAGT. CDR3 in amino acids: CASTSEGGTQYF. The CDR3 DNA reads TGTGCCAGCACCTCGGAGGGGGGTACGCAGTATTTT.

This clone has more than one count but fewer than ten. For the CDR3, the DNA is TGTGCCAGCAGCCAGCCTGGGCAGGGGGCGAATGGCTACACCTTC. Translating gives CASSQPGQGANGYTF. V gene TRBV4-2 combines with J gene TRBJ1-2, with TRBD1 matching 8 bases. V gave up 3 bases and J gave up 6 bases; unmatched junction bases: 9. The CDR3 totals 15 residues. Germline CDR1 reads LGHNA; CDR2 reads YNFKEQ.